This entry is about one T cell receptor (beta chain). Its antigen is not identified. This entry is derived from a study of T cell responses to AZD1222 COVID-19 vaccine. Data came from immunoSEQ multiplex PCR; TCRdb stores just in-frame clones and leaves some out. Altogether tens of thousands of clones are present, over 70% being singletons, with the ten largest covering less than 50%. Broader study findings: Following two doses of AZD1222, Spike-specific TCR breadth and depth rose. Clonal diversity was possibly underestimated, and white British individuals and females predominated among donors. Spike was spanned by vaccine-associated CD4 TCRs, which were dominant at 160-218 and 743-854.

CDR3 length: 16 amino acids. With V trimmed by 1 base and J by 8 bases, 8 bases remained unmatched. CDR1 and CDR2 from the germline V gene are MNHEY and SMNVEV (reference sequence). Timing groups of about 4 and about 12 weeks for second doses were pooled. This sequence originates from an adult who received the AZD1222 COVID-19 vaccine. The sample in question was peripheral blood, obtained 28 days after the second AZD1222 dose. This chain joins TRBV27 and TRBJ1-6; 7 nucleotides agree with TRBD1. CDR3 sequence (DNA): TGTGCCAGCAGTTTATATGGGGGACAGCCCTATTCACCCCTCCACTTT. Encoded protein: CASSLYGGQPYSPLHF.